This is a list of T cell receptor beta chains from one sample in a study of CD8+ T cells in alopecia areata. Using immunoSEQ multiplex PCR, the repertoire was profiled, and TCRdb retains in-frame clones only, with some absent. Here the sample spans 140,000 to 150,000 clones, 51% being singletons. Sequencing used CD4+ T cells sorted from blood, obtained at week 0. These receptor sequences come from a human donor with alopecia areata. Each CDR3 is given with its conserved first and last residue. D genes are given only for firm matches. Size is stated for part of the rows, as once, few or many counts, or as a class when the clone is expanded.

V	J	size	D	CDR3	DNA
TRBV6-5	TRBJ1-1	few	TRBD1	CASSYSTGTMNTEAFF	TGTGCCAGCAGTTACTCGACAGGGACAATGAACACTGAAGCTTTCTTT
TRBV27	TRBJ2-7	.	.	CASQTSRGVSYEQYF	TGTGCCAGCCAGACCTCGCGCGGGGTCTCCTACGAGCAGTACTTC
TRBV9	TRBJ2-1	many	TRBD2	CASSVVFGGAGERQFF	TGTGCCAGCAGCGTAGTCTTCGGGGGAGCGGGAGAAAGGCAGTTCTTC
TRBV30	TRBJ2-3	few	TRBD2	CAWRYGTSWTDTQYF	TGTGCCTGGAGGTACGGGACTAGCTGGACAGATACGCAGTATTTT
TRBV9	TRBJ2-1	few	.	CASSDLYNEQFF	TGTGCCAGCAGCGATTTATACAATGAGCAGTTCTTC
TRBV30	TRBJ2-2	few	.	CAWSVIGELFF	TGTGCCTGGAGTGTAATCGGGGAGCTGTTTTTT
TRBV7-2	TRBJ2-7	.	TRBD2	CASSPASGRSYEQYF	TGTGCCAGCTCCCCGGCTAGCGGAAGATCCTACGAGCAGTACTTC
TRBV19	TRBJ1-1	.	TRBD1	CASSIGQVSVAAFF	TGTGCCAGTAGTATCGGACAGGTCAGCGTCGCAGCTTTCTTT
TRBV7-2	TRBJ1-1	.	.	CASSLRGQGVEAFF	TGTGCCAGCAGTCTGCGGGGGCAGGGAGTTGAAGCTTTCTTT
TRBV6-6	TRBJ2-7	.	TRBD1	CASRKTGTRDEQYF	TGTGCCAGCAGGAAGACAGGGACCAGGGACGAGCAGTACTTC
TRBV15	TRBJ2-5	.	TRBD2	CATSGTLAALQETQYF	TGTGCCACCAGCGGGACTCTAGCGGCTCTCCAAGAGACCCAGTACTTC
TRBV7-3	TRBJ2-3	few	TRBD2	CASSPSGRTDTQYF	TGTGCCAGCAGCCCTAGCGGGAGAACAGATACGCAGTATTTT
TRBV2	TRBJ1-5	.	.	CASTYSGGRPCF	TGTGCCAGCACCTATTCGGGGGGCAGGCCCTGTTTT
TRBV2	TRBJ1-5	.	.	CASSEGSGRQHF	TGTGCCAGCAGTGAAGGGTCGGGGAGACAGCATTTT
TRBV5-1	TRBJ2-1	.	.	CASSPGSSYNEQFF	TGCGCCAGCAGCCCCGGGAGCTCCTACAATGAGCAGTTCTTC
TRBV6-5	TRBJ2-7	.	.	CASKPVGRVGEQYF	TGTGCCAGCAAACCTGTAGGCAGAGTGGGCGAGCAGTACTTC
TRBV30	TRBJ2-1	once	.	CAWSPAGLLLFSYNEQFF	TGTGCCTGGAGCCCCGCCGGCCTCCTACTATTCTCCTACAATGAGCAGTTCTTC
TRBV5-1	TRBJ2-7	few	TRBD2	CASSPLAGSHEQYF	TGCGCCAGCAGCCCCCTAGCGGGATCCCACGAGCAGTACTTC
TRBV23-1	TRBJ2-2	.	.	CASSHRRQVPRSGELFF	TGCGCCAGCAGTCACCGGCGGCAGGTCCCCAGGTCCGGGGAGCTGTTTTTT
TRBV7-2	TRBJ2-5	once	.	CASSLMETQYF	TGTGCCAGCAGCTTAATGGAGACCCAGTACTTC
TRBV7-8	TRBJ2-3	.	.	CASSLRAAQYF	TGTGCCAGCAGCTTAAGGGCAGCGCAGTATTTT
TRBV6-5	TRBJ1-1	.	.	CASSYRAVPNTEAFF	TGTGCCAGCAGTTACAGGGCAGTTCCGAACACTGAAGCTTTCTTT
TRBV5-1	TRBJ2-7	.	TRBD2	CASSPGLAGDEQYF	TGCGCCAGCAGCCCCGGACTAGCGGGAGACGAGCAGTACTTC
TRBV27	TRBJ2-7	once	TRBD2	CASSPGTTLPGEQYF	TGTGCCAGCAGTCCCGGGACTACTCTACCGGGCGAGCAGTACTTC
TRBV29-1	TRBJ2-7	.	TRBD2	CSAGGLAGGTSYEQYF	TGCAGCGCTGGGGGACTAGCGGGAGGAACCTCCTACGAGCAGTACTTC
TRBV12-1	TRBJ1-5	.	.	CASSRRVQPQHF	TGTGCCAGCAGCCGCCGAGTGCAGCCCCAGCATTTT
TRBV4-1	TRBJ2-7	few	.	CASSPPGEAGEQYF	TGCGCCAGCAGCCCACCGGGTGAGGCTGGTGAGCAGTACTTC
TRBV28	TRBJ2-3	.	.	CASTSPLRPVDTQYF	TGTGCCAGCACCTCCCCCCTCAGACCTGTAGATACGCAGTATTTT
TRBV30	TRBJ1-1	.	TRBD1	CAWSIDRGEAFF	TGTGCCTGGAGTATTGACAGGGGTGAAGCTTTCTTT
TRBV6-5	TRBJ2-5	.	TRBD1	CASSYGRGRQETQYF	TGTGCCAGCAGTTATGGAAGGGGGCGACAAGAGACCCAGTACTTC
TRBV4-3	TRBJ2-1	.	TRBD2	CASSQDRGRANEQFF	TGCGCCAGCAGCCAAGATCGAGGGAGGGCCAATGAGCAGTTCTTC
TRBV28	TRBJ1-2	.	.	CASSTGSHGYTF	TGTGCCAGCAGCACAGGGTCGCATGGCTACACCTTC
TRBV7-2	TRBJ1-6	.	.	CASSLRRDNSPLHF	TGTGCCAGCAGCTTGCGACGGGATAATTCACCCCTCCACTTT
TRBV9	TRBJ2-3	.	.	CASSVSWSTDTQYF	TGTGCCAGCAGCGTAAGCTGGAGCACAGATACGCAGTATTTT
TRBV30	TRBJ1-5	few	.	CAWSMGWGQPQHF	TGTGCCTGGAGTATGGGCTGGGGTCAGCCCCAGCATTTT
TRBV25-1	TRBJ1-5	few	.	CASSPGHDQPQHF	TGTGCCAGCAGTCCCGGACATGATCAGCCCCAGCATTTT
TRBV7-9	TRBJ1-1	.	TRBD1	CASSGQGATEAFF	TGTGCCAGCAGCGGACAGGGGGCCACTGAAGCTTTCTTT
TRBV7-3	TRBJ2-5	.	.	CASSFRPTGRETQYF	TGTGCCAGCAGCTTTAGGCCTACAGGGCGGGAGACCCAGTACTTC
TRBV6-5	TRBJ2-5	.	.	CATNIAGTETQYF	TGTGCCACCAACATCGCGGGGACGGAGACCCAGTACTTC
TRBV18	TRBJ2-3	.	TRBD2	CASSPLASGSTDTQYF	TGTGCCAGCTCACCACTAGCTAGCGGCAGCACAGATACGCAGTATTTT
TRBV2	TRBJ2-5	.	.	CASRFSGKETQYF	TGTGCCAGCAGGTTTTCAGGGAAAGAGACCCAGTACTTC
TRBV20-1	TRBJ2-6	.	.	CSASGANVLTF	TGCAGTGCGTCAGGGGCCAACGTCCTGACTTTC
TRBV5-1	TRBJ2-5	.	.	CASSLYREIRETQYF	TGCGCCAGCAGCTTGTATAGGGAGATCCGAGAGACCCAGTACTTC
TRBV29-1	TRBJ1-4	.	.	CSALEGGNEKLFF	TGCAGCGCCCTGGAGGGGGGTAATGAAAAACTGTTTTTT
TRBV29-1	TRBJ2-2	few	.	CSVSQGVPGELFF	TGCAGCGTTTCCCAGGGAGTACCCGGGGAGCTGTTTTTT
TRBV19	TRBJ1-5	once	.	CASSTGVGPQHF	TGTGCCAGTAGTACGGGCGTAGGGCCCCAGCATTTT
TRBV25-1	TRBJ2-5	.	TRBD2	CASSGTSGTETQYF	TGTGCCAGCAGCGGGACTAGCGGGACGGAGACCCAGTACTTC
TRBV15	TRBJ1-5	few	.	CATSRDRVGMHF	TGTGCCACCAGCAGAGATCGGGTTGGGATGCATTTT
TRBV29-1	TRBJ2-7	once	.	CSVGATSRDYEQYF	TGCAGCGTGGGGGCGACTAGCCGGGACTACGAGCAGTACTTC
TRBV30	TRBJ2-1	.	TRBD2	CAWSVRLDGGRGEQFF	TGTGCCTGGAGTGTACGATTGGATGGCGGGAGGGGTGAGCAGTTCTTC
TRBV28	TRBJ2-7	.	TRBD1	CASNPYGTGIHEQYF	TGTGCCAGCAACCCTTACGGGACAGGGATTCACGAGCAGTACTTC
TRBV29-1	TRBJ1-5	few	.	CSVATGRADQPQHF	TGCAGCGTTGCCACAGGGAGAGCTGATCAGCCCCAGCATTTT
TRBV29-1	TRBJ2-7	.	TRBD1	CSVVRDRVDYEQYF	TGCAGCGTTGTCCGGGACAGGGTAGACTACGAGCAGTACTTC
TRBV18	TRBJ1-1	few	.	CASSQEGMVNTEAFF	TGTGCCAGCTCGCAAGAGGGGATGGTGAACACTGAAGCTTTCTTT
TRBV30	TRBJ1-5	.	.	CAWSVRVSTGNNQPQHF	TGTGCCTGGAGTGTACGGGTGTCGACAGGCAACAATCAGCCCCAGCATTTT